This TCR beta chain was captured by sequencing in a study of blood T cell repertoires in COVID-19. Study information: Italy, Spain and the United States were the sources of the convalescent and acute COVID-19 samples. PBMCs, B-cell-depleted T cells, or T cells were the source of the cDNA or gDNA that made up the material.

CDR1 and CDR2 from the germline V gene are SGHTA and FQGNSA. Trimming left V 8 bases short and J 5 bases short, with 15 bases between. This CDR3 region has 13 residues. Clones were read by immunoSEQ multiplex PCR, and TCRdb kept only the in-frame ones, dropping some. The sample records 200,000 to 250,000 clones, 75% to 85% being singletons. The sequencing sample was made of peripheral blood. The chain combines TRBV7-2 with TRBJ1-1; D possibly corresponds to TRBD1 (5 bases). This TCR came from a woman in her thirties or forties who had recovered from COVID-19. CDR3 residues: CASLRERGTEAFF. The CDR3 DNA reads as TGTGCCAGCCTCAGGGAAAGGGGAACTGAAGCTTTCTTT.